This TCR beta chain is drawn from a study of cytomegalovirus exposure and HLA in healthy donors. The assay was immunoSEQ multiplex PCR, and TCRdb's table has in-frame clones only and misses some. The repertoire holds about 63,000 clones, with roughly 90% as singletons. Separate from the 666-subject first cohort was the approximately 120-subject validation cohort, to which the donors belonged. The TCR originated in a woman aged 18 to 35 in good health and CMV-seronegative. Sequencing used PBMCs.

CDR3 in amino acids: CASSSQVGVTEAFF. For the CDR3, the DNA is TGTGCCAGCTCATCACAGGTCGGGGTCACTGAAGCTTTCTTT. The V and J genes are TRBV18 and TRBJ1-1; tentative D call: TRBD1 (5 bases). Germline assignment: CDR1 KGHSH and CDR2 LQKENI. Deletions cut 5 bases from V and 4 bases from J, with 14 bases between. This CDR3 contains 14 residues.